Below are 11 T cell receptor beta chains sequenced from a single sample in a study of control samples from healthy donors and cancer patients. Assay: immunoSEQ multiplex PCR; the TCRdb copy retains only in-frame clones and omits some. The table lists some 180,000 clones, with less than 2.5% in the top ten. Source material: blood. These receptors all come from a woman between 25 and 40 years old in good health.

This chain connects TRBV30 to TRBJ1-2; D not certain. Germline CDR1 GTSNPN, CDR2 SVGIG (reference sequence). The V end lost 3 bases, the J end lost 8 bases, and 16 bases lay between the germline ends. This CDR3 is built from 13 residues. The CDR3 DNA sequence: TGTGCCTGGAGCGACGGGCCCATTGGGGGCTACACCTTC. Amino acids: CAWSDGPIGGYTF.

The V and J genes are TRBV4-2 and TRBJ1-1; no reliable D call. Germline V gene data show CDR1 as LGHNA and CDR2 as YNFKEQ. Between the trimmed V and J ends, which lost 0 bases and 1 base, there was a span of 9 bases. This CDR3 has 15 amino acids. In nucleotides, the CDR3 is TGTGCCAGCAGCCAAGAGGTAGGTCGGAACACTGAAGCTTTCTTT. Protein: CASSQEVGRNTEAFF.

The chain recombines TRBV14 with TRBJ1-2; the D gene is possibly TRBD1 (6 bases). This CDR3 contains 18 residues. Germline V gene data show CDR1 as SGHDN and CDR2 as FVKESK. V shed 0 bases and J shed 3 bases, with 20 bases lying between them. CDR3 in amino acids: CASSQDRRGASRYYGYTF. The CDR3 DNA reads TGTGCCAGCAGCCAAGATCGTAGGGGGGCCTCAAGGTACTATGGCTACACCTTC.

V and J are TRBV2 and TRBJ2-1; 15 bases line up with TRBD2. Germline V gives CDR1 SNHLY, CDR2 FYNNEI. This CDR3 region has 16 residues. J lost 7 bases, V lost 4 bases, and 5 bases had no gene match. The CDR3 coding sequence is TGTGCCAGCAGTGGCTCGGGACTAGCGGGGGGAAATGAGCAGTTCTTC. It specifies CASSGSGLAGGNEQFF.

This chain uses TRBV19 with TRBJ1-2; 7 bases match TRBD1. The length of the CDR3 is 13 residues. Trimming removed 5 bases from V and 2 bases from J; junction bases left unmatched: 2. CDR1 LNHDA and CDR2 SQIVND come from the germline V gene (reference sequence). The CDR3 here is CASSLQGNYGYTF. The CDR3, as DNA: TGTGCCAGTAGTCTACAGGGGAACTATGGCTACACCTTC.

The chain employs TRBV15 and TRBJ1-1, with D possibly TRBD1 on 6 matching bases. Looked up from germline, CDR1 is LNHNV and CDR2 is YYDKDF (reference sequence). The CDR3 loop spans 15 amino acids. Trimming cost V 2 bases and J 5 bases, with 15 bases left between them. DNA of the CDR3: TGTGCCACCAGCAGACCCGGTACAGGGAGAACTGAAGCTTTCTTT. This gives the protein CATSRPGTGRTEAFF.

CDR3 nucleotides: TGTGCCAGCAGCCAGGGACAGGGGGCCTACGAGCAGTACTTC. This translates into CASSQGQGAYEQYF. V usage is TRBV14 and J usage is TRBJ2-7; 11 positions agree with TRBD1. Germline trimming cut 3 bases from V and 2 bases from J; bases unmatched to any gene: 0. Germline lookup yields CDR1 SGHDN and CDR2 FVKESK. CDR3 length: 14 amino acids.

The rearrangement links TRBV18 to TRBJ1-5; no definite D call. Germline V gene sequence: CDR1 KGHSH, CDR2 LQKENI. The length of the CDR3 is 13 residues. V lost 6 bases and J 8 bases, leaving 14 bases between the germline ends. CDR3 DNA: TGTGCCAGCTCCGCCCGGGCCGACGAGCCCCAGCATTTT. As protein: CASSARADEPQHF.

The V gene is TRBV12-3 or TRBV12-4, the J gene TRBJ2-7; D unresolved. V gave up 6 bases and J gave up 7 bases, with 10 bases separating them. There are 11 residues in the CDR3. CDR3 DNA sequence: TGTGCCAGCAGCTTCCGGCGAGAGCAGTACTTC. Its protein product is CASSFRREQYF.

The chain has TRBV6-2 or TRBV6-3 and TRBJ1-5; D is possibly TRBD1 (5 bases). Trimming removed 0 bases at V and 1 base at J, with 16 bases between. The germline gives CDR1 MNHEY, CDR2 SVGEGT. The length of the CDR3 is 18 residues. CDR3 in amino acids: CASSYSNLGVGSNQPQHF. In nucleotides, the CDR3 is TGTGCCAGCAGTTACTCGAATCTGGGGGTGGGGAGCAATCAGCCCCAGCATTTT.

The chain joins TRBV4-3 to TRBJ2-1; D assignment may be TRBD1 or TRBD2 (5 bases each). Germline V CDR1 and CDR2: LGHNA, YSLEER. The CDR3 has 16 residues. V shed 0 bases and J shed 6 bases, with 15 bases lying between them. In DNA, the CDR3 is TGCGCCAGCAGCCAAGATTCCCGGCCTGGGGGCAATGAGCAGTTCTTC. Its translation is CASSQDSRPGGNEQFF.